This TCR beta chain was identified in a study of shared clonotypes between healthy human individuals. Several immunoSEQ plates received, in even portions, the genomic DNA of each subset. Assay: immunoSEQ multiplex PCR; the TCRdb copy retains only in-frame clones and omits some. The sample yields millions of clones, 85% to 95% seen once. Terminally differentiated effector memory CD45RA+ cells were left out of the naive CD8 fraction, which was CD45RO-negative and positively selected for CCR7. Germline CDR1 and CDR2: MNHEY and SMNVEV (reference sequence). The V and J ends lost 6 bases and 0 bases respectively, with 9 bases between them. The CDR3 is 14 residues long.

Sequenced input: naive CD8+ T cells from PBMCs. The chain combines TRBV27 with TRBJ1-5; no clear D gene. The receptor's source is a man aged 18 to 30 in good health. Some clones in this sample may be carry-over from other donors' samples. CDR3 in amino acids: CASRTIGSNQPQHF. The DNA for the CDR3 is TGTGCCAGCAGGACCATCGGTAGCAATCAGCCCCAGCATTTT.